This is a list of T cell receptor beta chains from one sample in a study of shared clonotypes between healthy human individuals. Libraries were prepared by immunoSEQ multiplex PCR; TCRdb keeps only in-frame clonotypes and omits some of them. The sample lists about 2.4 million clones; around 94% were seen once. The sample was naive CD4+ T cells sorted from blood. The receptors stem from a man aged 18 to 29 in good health. CDR3s include the opening cysteine and the closing phenylalanine or tryptophan. Fields, in order: clone size, V gene, CDR3 length, D gene, J gene, CDR3 DNA, CDR3 protein. D genes are given only for firm matches. Size is stated for part of the rows, as once, few or many counts, or as a class when the clone is expanded.

>.|TRBV10-3|14|TRBD1|TRBJ1-4
TGTGCCACCCATGAGGGGGCGACTAATGAAAAACTGTTTTTT
CATHEGATNEKLFF
>.|TRBV4-3|14|.|TRBJ1-2
TGCGCCAGCAGCCAAGAGGGAGGGAACTATGGCTACACCTTC
CASSQEGGNYGYTF
>.|TRBV19|15|.|TRBJ1-1
TGTGCCAGTAGTAGACCCCAGGGGCTGGACACTGAAGCTTTCTTT
CASSRPQGLDTEAFF
>.|TRBV27|13|.|TRBJ2-6
TGTGCCAGCAGGAGCTCTGGGGCCAACGTCCTGACTTTC
CASRSSGANVLTF
>.|TRBV11-1|16|.|TRBJ1-3
TGTGCCAGCAGCTTCGACTGGGGTCCCTCTGGAAACACCATATATTTT
CASSFDWGPSGNTIYF
>once|TRBV7-9|17|TRBD2|TRBJ2-1
TGTGCCAGCAGCAAGAAGGAGGGACTAGCGGGCTACAATGAGCAGTTCTTC
CASSKKEGLAGYNEQFF
>few|TRBV11-3|12|.|TRBJ1-5
TGTGCCGGGGGGCAGGGCGATCAGCCCCAGCATTTT
CAGGQGDQPQHF
>.|TRBV6-5|15|.|TRBJ1-5
TGTGCCAGCAGCGGGGATCTATATAGCAATCAGCCCCAGCATTTT
CASSGDLYSNQPQHF
>.|TRBV5-1|14|.|TRBJ1-2
TGCGCCAGCAGCTTTGCCGCTAGCAACTATGGCTACACCTTC
CASSFAASNYGYTF
>.|TRBV6-6|14|.|TRBJ2-7
TGTGCCAGCAGTTACCCTGGCAGGGAGTACGAGCAGTACTTC
CASSYPGREYEQYF
>.|TRBV7-2|13|.|TRBJ1-2
TGTGCCAGCAGCTTAGTTACAAACTATGGCTACACCTTC
CASSLVTNYGYTF
>.|TRBV28|15|.|TRBJ1-6
TGTGCCAGCAACGAACCGGGACACTCAAATTCACCCCTCCACTTT
CASNEPGHSNSPLHF
>.|TRBV4-2|15|.|TRBJ2-5
TGTGCCAGCAGCCAAGAAGGGAACCGACAAGAGACCCAGTACTTC
CASSQEGNRQETQYF
>.|TRBV19|15|.|TRBJ2-3
TGTGCCAGTAGTATGAGGGGAACCAGCACAGATACGCAGTATTTT
CASSMRGTSTDTQYF
>.|TRBV5-1|16|.|TRBJ2-7
TGCGCCAGCAGCTTGGCCGCCGGGGCCAGCTCCTACGAGCAGTACTTC
CASSLAAGASSYEQYF
>.|TRBV7-7|17|.|TRBJ2-5
TGTGCTAGCAGCTTAGAAGGGGGACTCCCGAGATTGGAGACCCAGTACTTC
CASSLEGGLPRLETQYF
>.|TRBV9|15|.|TRBJ1-3
TGTGCCAGCAGCCTTCACGGGACTTCAGGAAACACCATATATTTT
CASSLHGTSGNTIYF
>.|TRBV11-2|17|.|TRBJ2-5
TGTGCCAGCAGCTTAGATTACCCCTCCGCCGACCAAGAGACCCAGTACTTC
CASSLDYPSADQETQYF
>.|TRBV18|16|.|TRBJ2-7
TGTGCCAGCTCACCTCCGAGGTCGGGGGTTTACTACGAGCAGTACTTC
CASSPPRSGVYYEQYF
>once|TRBV20-1|11|TRBD1|TRBJ2-7
TGCAGTGCGGACAGGGGATACGAGCAGTACTTC
CSADRGYEQYF
>.|TRBV28|16|TRBD1|TRBJ2-7
TGTGCCAGCAGTCTCCCCGGGACAGGGAGAAGCTACGAGCAGTACTTC
CASSLPGTGRSYEQYF
>.|TRBV7-2|13|.|TRBJ1-3
TGTGCCAGCAGGACAGGTTCTGGAAACACCATATATTTT
CASRTGSGNTIYF
>.|TRBV5-1|12|.|TRBJ2-7
TGCGCCAGCAGCTGGGGTGGCTACGAGCAGTACTTC
CASSWGGYEQYF
>.|TRBV18|13|.|TRBJ2-6
TGTGCCAGCTCGGACTCTGGGGCCAACGTCCTGACTTTC
CASSDSGANVLTF
>.|TRBV2|11|.|TRBJ1-1
TGTGCCAGCATGGGGTACACTGAAGCTTTCTTT
CASMGYTEAFF
>.|TRBV7-2|15|TRBD2|TRBJ2-1
TGTGCCAGCAGCTTAAGCGGGGGCCCTTACAATGAGCAGTTCTTC
CASSLSGGPYNEQFF
>.|TRBV28|18|TRBD1|TRBJ2-7
TGTGCCAGCAGTTTCCCCGCCTTCTCCGGGACAGGCTCTCGGGAGCAGTACTTC
CASSFPAFSGTGSREQYF
>.|TRBV29-1|11|.|TRBJ2-3
TGCAGCGTACAGGGCCCAGATACGCAGTATTTT
CSVQGPDTQYF
>.|TRBV9|15|.|TRBJ1-6
TGTGCCAGCAGCGTAGTGCCGAGCCCCAATTCACCCCTCCACTTT
CASSVVPSPNSPLHF
>.|TRBV13|12|TRBD2|TRBJ2-7
TGTGCCAGCAGCTACCTAGCGGACGAGCAGTACTTC
CASSYLADEQYF
>.|TRBV7-9|17|TRBD1|TRBJ2-2
TGTGCCACCCCTGTGGGTGACCCGGGACAGGACACCGGGGAGCTGTTTTTT
CATPVGDPGQDTGELFF
>.|TRBV5-6|14|.|TRBJ2-5
TGTGCCAGCAGCTCCTTGCCGCTCCCAGAGACCCAGTACTTC
CASSSLPLPETQYF
>.|TRBV11-2|13|.|TRBJ1-3
TGTGCCAGCAGCTTTTTCTCTGGAAACACCATATATTTT
CASSFFSGNTIYF
>.|TRBV19|14|TRBD2|TRBJ2-7
TGTGCCAGTAAAGCGGGGGGGACTTCCTACGAGCAGTACTTC
CASKAGGTSYEQYF
>.|TRBV27|13|.|TRBJ1-4
TGTGCCAGCAGACAGATCGATAATGAAAAACTGTTTTTT
CASRQIDNEKLFF
>.|TRBV10-3|12|TRBD1|TRBJ2-3
TGTGCCCCCGGACAGGTCCCAGATACGCAGTATTTT
CAPGQVPDTQYF
>.|TRBV15|19|TRBD1|TRBJ2-4
TGTGCCACCAGCACCGCCCAGGGCAGGGGGCAGGGGGTCAAAAACATTCAGTACTTC
CATSTAQGRGQGVKNIQYF
>.|TRBV5-1|13|TRBD1|TRBJ1-2
TGCGCCAGCAGCCAGGGACAGACCTATGGCTACACCTTC
CASSQGQTYGYTF
>.|TRBV11-3|18|TRBD2|TRBJ2-2
TGTGCCAGCAGCTTAGATCACTCTAGCGGGAGGCGGGCCGGGGAGCTGTTTTTT
CASSLDHSSGRRAGELFF
>.|TRBV6-6|16|.|TRBJ2-1
TGTGCCAGCAGTTACGAATCTAATTTGCGGGACAATGAGCAGTTCTTC
CASSYESNLRDNEQFF
>.|TRBV28|15|TRBD1|TRBJ1-2
TGTGCCAGCAGTCCTAACCCCGGGACAGCCTATGGCTACACCTTC
CASSPNPGTAYGYTF
>once|TRBV19|12|.|TRBJ2-7
TGTGCCAGTAGTTACGGGAGTAACGAGCAGTACTTC
CASSYGSNEQYF
>.|TRBV10-2|14|.|TRBJ1-1
TGCGCCAGCAGTTTTGCGGGGGGGAACACTGAAGCTTTCTTT
CASSFAGGNTEAFF
>.|TRBV6-1|14|.|TRBJ2-2
TGTGCCAGCAGGAATCGAGGGAGTACCGGGGAGCTGTTTTTT
CASRNRGSTGELFF
>few|TRBV29-1|14|TRBD1|TRBJ1-2
TGCAGCGTTGACTCGGGCAGGGGGAACTATGGCTACACCTTC
CSVDSGRGNYGYTF
>.|TRBV4-1|14|.|TRBJ1-1
TGCGCCAGCAGCCAAGTGGGGGGGAGGGTTGAAGCTTTCTTT
CASSQVGGRVEAFF
>.|TRBV6-1|11|.|TRBJ1-1
TGTGCCAGCAGTTCAGGGACATTGACTTTCTTT
CASSSGTLTFF
>once|TRBV5-6|14|.|TRBJ2-5
TGTGCCAGCAGCTTGAAGGAGACGACGAGAGCCCAGTACTTC
CASSLKETTRAQYF
>.|TRBV5-1|15|.|TRBJ2-2
TGCGCCAGCAGCTTCTCCCGGACCGGGGTCGGGGAGCTGTTTTTT
CASSFSRTGVGELFF
>.|TRBV6-6|14|.|TRBJ2-5
TGTGCCAGCCAAACGGGACTCATGCCAGGGACCCAGTACTTC
CASQTGLMPGTQYF
>.|TRBV5-6|13|.|TRBJ2-5
TGTGCCTGCCAAATTCGGGGCCAAGAGACCCAGTACTTC
CACQIRGQETQYF
>.|TRBV9|15|TRBD2|TRBJ2-1
TGTGCCAGCACCCGAAGGGCTAGCGGTGACAATGAGCAGTTCTTC
CASTRRASGDNEQFF
>.|TRBV7-2|13|.|TRBJ2-7
TGTGCCAGCAGCCTAGAAGGGTGGAACGAGCAGTACTTC
CASSLEGWNEQYF
>.|TRBV25-1|13|.|TRBJ2-6
TGTGCCAGCAGCCTCGCTGGGGCCAACGTCCTGACTTTC
CASSLAGANVLTF
>.|TRBV6-1|13|.|TRBJ2-5
TGTGCCAGCAGTGAGGGCATACAAGAGACCCAGTACTTC
CASSEGIQETQYF